This T cell receptor (beta chain) was sequenced during a study of cytomegalovirus exposure and HLA in healthy donors. V lost 6 bases and J lost 4, with 12 bases in between. Per germline, CDR1 MRHNA and CDR2 SNTAGT. CDR3 length: 13 amino acids. With 60 Vbeta and 13 Jbeta primers, the PCR was carried out. Profiled with immunoSEQ multiplex PCR; TCRdb holds only in-frame clones, not every one. This sample has 150,000 to 200,000 clones, with approximately 80% found just once. The sequence was collected from a woman in her 40s in good health and CMV-seronegative. The chain joins TRBV6-4 to TRBJ1-1, with D unresolved. The sequenced sample was PBMCs. This CDR3 reads CASSREWSTEAFF. The CDR3 DNA follows: TGTGCCAGCAGCCGGGAGTGGAGCACTGAAGCTTTCTTT.